This is a list of T cell receptor beta chains from one sample in a study of blood T cell repertoires in COVID-19. The data were produced by immunoSEQ multiplex PCR, yet TCRdb's version contains in-frame clones alone and is incomplete. The profile shows about 320,000 clones, around 82% of them singletons. The specimen was peripheral blood. These receptors all stem from a woman aged 45-60 years with acute or convalescent COVID-19. Both conserved end residues are part of each CDR3. Each record gives: clone size, D gene, J gene, V gene, CDR3 protein, CDR3 DNA. D genes are given only for firm matches. Not all rows give a size; the values are once, few, many and, for expanded clones, a class.

>NA|NA|TRBJ2-1|TRBV9
CASSAVSGSSYNEQFF
TGTGCCAGCAGTGCCGTTAGCGGATCCTCCTACAATGAGCAGTTCTTC
>few|NA|TRBJ1-1|TRBV10-3
CAISDPGGGIGTEAFF
TGTGCCATCAGTGACCCTGGCGGAGGGATCGGAACTGAAGCTTTCTTT
>NA|NA|TRBJ1-2|TRBV4-1
CASSQVLGGANYGYTF
TGCGCCAGCAGCCAGGTTCTCGGAGGGGCTAACTATGGCTACACCTTC
>NA|TRBD2|TRBJ2-1|TRBV10-3
CAIRSTGTSSYNEQFF
TGTGCCATCAGATCAACCGGGACTAGCTCCTACAATGAGCAGTTCTTC
>NA|NA|TRBJ2-5|TRBV29-1
CSAGGAEETQYF
TGCAGCGCCGGGGGAGCAGAAGAGACCCAGTACTTC
>once|NA|TRBJ2-2|TRBV18
CASSPPKGPREDNTGELFF
TGTGCCAGCTCACCACCGAAGGGGCCGAGGGAGGATAACACCGGGGAGCTGTTTTTT
>NA|NA|TRBJ1-6|TRBV5-4
CASSPDGSSYNSPLHF
TGTGCCAGCAGTCCGGACGGGAGCTCCTATAATTCACCCCTCCACTTT
>NA|NA|TRBJ2-1|TRBV25-1
CASIKDFYNEQFF
TGTGCCAGCATCAAGGACTTCTACAATGAGCAGTTCTTC
>NA|TRBD2|TRBJ2-3|TRBV7-2
CASSWSGISTDTQYF
TGTGCCAGCAGCTGGAGCGGGATTAGCACAGATACGCAGTATTTT
>NA|TRBD1|TRBJ2-1|TRBV3-1/TRBV3-2
CASSSGQGEQFF
TGTGCCAGCAGCTCCGGACAGGGAGAGCAGTTCTTC
>NA|TRBD1|TRBJ2-3|TRBV7-2
CASSPPDRVNTDTQYF
TGTGCCAGCAGCCCACCTGACAGGGTTAACACAGATACGCAGTATTTT
>NA|NA|TRBJ2-2|TRBV4-3
CASSLRPRDTGELFF
TGCGCCAGCAGCCTGCGACCACGGGACACCGGGGAGCTGTTTTTT
>NA|TRBD1|TRBJ2-7|TRBV6-1
CASSDRTGAAPYEQYF
TGTGCCAGCAGTGACAGAACAGGGGCCGCACCCTACGAGCAGTACTTC
>many|NA|TRBJ1-5|TRBV6-2/TRBV6-3
CASSYSPPGVWNQPQHF
TGTGCCAGCAGTTACTCTCCCCCAGGGGTTTGGAATCAGCCCCAGCATTTT
>NA|TRBD1|TRBJ1-5|TRBV18
CASSRAGTGGNQPQHF
TGTGCCAGCTCACGGGCCGGGACAGGGGGCAATCAGCCCCAGCATTTT
>NA|NA|TRBJ1-1|TRBV7-9
CASSLEAGVVNTEAFF
TGTGCCAGCAGCTTAGAGGCAGGGGTAGTGAACACTGAAGCTTTCTTT